The 28 T cell receptor beta chains below were found in one sample sequenced in a study of blood T cells in healthy people across ages. Then a second PCR, running roughly 7 to 11 cycles, was carried out with a sample-barcoded 5' primer and a J-beta primer mix. TCRdb re-derived calls from the 5' RACE reads in MiXCR, one entry per CDR3 protein. The data hold roughly 1.9 million distinct CDR3 sequences, with around 40% observed a single time. Sequencing was carried out using blood. The receptors derive from a human donor in good health.

CDR3 protein: CASRLLQGPNGELFF. CDR3 coding DNA: TGTGCCAGCAGACTCCTACAGGGTCCTAACGGGGAGCTGTTTTTT. The rearrangement joins TRBV7-9 to TRBJ2-2, with a weak D call TRBD1 (6 bases). The CDR3 extends over 15 amino acids. V lost 6 bases, J lost 7 bases, and 18 bases lay in between. Germline-derived CDR1 and CDR2 are SEHNR and FQNEAQ (reference sequence).

J is TRBJ2-7 and V is TRBV4-1; unclear D gene. V gave up 0 bases and J gave up 5 bases, with 11 bases separating them. The germline V gene has CDR1 MGHRA and CDR2 YSYEKL. The CDR3 totals 14 residues. The DNA for the CDR3 is TGCGCCAGCAGCCAAGAGGAAGGTACGAACGAGCAGTACTTC. Its translation: CASSQEEGTNEQYF.

The genes are TRBV20-1 and TRBJ1-4; no firm D call. V was trimmed by 1 base and J by 7 bases, leaving 10 bases between them. The CDR3 has 13 residues. Germline V CDR1 and CDR2: DFQATT, SNEGSKA (reference sequence). CDR3 nucleotides: TGCAGTGCTAGAGCCACGGGGAGTGAAAAACTGTTTTTT. Translation: CSARATGSEKLFF.

This sequence joins TRBV7-2 and TRBJ2-5; 8 nucleotides align to TRBD2. After removal of 4 bases from V and 7 bases from J, the junction contained 11 bases not matched to a gene. The CDR3 extends over 15 amino acids. Germline CDR1 and CDR2: SGHTA and FQGNSA. CDR3 nucleotide sequence: TGTGCCAGCAGCTCGGGGGGGCGGAGGGAGGGGACCCAGTACTTC. Translating it yields CASSSGGRREGTQYF.

Worth noting for this clonotype: An end of the junction differs from the germline gene, which may be a read error. This chain uses TRBV5-1 with TRBJ2-1; D may correspond to TRBD1 or TRBD2 (5 bases each). Germline V lookup: CDR1 SGHRS, CDR2 YFSETQ. This CDR3 has 15 residues. CDR3 coding DNA: TGCGCCAGCAGATTGGTGGGGGAACCCTACAATGAGCAGTTCTTC. This encodes CASRLVGEPYNEQFF.

This sequence joins TRBV14 and TRBJ1-2; D not resolved. CDR1 and CDR2 (germline): SGHDN, FVKESK. Trimming shortened V by 0 bases and J by 6 bases, and 14 bases separated the two germline ends. This CDR3 has 15 amino acids. The CDR3 region is CASSQDDNPEDGYTF. The CDR3 region has the DNA TGTGCCAGCAGCCAAGATGACAATCCGGAGGATGGCTACACCTTC.

The gene calls are TRBV12-3 or TRBV12-4 and TRBJ2-7; D is possibly TRBD1 or TRBD2 (6 bases each). V was pared by 6 bases and J by 5 bases, with 17 bases between. CDR3 length: 14 residues. The CDR3 spells CASSFGGRGDEQYF. CDR3 nucleotide sequence: TGTGCCAGCAGCTTCGGGGGCAGGGGTGACGAGCAGTACTTC.

This clonotype was seen only a few times. In DNA form, the CDR3 reads TGTGCCAGCAGTCCTCAGACAGGAAACACCATATATTTT. This codes for CASSPQTGNTIYF. The chain carries TRBV12-3 or TRBV12-4 and TRBJ1-3, with D hard to call. This CDR3 comprises 13 residues. The V gene lost 5 bases and the J gene lost 4 bases, with 9 bases spanning the gap.

The chain recombines TRBV10-3 with TRBJ2-1; D is ambiguous. Trimming cost V 2 bases and J 6 bases, with 11 bases left between them. The CDR3 covers 14 residues. The germline CDR1 and CDR2 sequences are ENHRY and SYGVKD. The CDR3 protein is CAISEGQYTNEQFF. The CDR3 region has the DNA TGTGCCATCAGTGAGGGTCAGTATACCAATGAGCAGTTCTTC.

In its sample, this clonotype was seen a few times. V gene TRBV4-3 combines with J gene TRBJ2-2; D is ambiguous. Trimming cost V 5 bases and J 10 bases, with 17 bases left between them. This CDR3 comprises 14 residues. The germline V gene encodes CDR1 LGHNA and CDR2 YSLEER. CDR3 sequence reads: CASSDSVSEEELFF. CDR3 DNA: TGCGCCAGCAGCGATAGTGTCTCAGAGGAGGAGCTGTTTTTT.

There are a few counts of this clonotype. V is TRBV29-1 and J is TRBJ2-5; 10 nucleotides align to TRBD2. The CDR3 contains 14 residues. Germline V gives CDR1 SQVTM, CDR2 ANQGSEA. J gave up 4 bases and V 6 bases, and 8 bases lay outside the gene matches. Here the CDR3 DNA reads TGCAGCGTGGGACTAGCGAATAAAGGAGAGACCCAGTACTTC. Translating gives CSVGLANKGETQYF.

The chain has TRBV19 and TRBJ2-3; a possible D gene is TRBD2 (6 bases). This CDR3 is 13 amino acids long. The V gene's germline CDR1 is LNHDA and CDR2 SQIVND (reference sequence). V lost 5 bases, J lost 6 bases, and 12 bases lay in between. The CDR3 reads CASSPAGLDTQYF. CDR3 bases: TGTGCCAGTAGTCCTGCGGGGTTGGATACGCAGTATTTT.

Notes on this clonotype: The junction does not match germline at one end; this may be a read error. DNA for the CDR3: TGCGCCAGCAGCCAACACAACAGGGATAGCAATCAGCCCCAGAATTTT. Amino acid sequence: CASSQHNRDSNQPQNF. The chain combines TRBV4-3 with TRBJ1-5; possibly TRBD1 for D (6 bases). The CDR3 is made up of 16 amino acids. Germline CDR1 and CDR2: LGHNA and YSLEER.

V and J are TRBV10-3 and TRBJ2-1; D may be TRBD1 or TRBD2 (5 bases each). The V end was cut by 3 bases, the J end by 0 bases, with 9 bases between. CDR1 is ENHRY, CDR2 SYGVKD, per germline. The CDR3 is made up of 15 amino acids. The CDR3 nucleotides read TGTGCCATCAGTGATGCAGGGAGCTCCTACAATGAGCAGTTCTTC. Protein sequence: CAISDAGSSYNEQFF.

In the case of this clonotype: The junction does not match germline at one end; this may be a read error. V is TRBV20-1 and J is TRBJ1-4; a weak D match, TRBD1 (6 bases). CDR1 and CDR2 from the germline V gene are DFQATT and SNEGSKA (reference sequence). This CDR3 spans 15 amino acids. CDR3: CSATTSRGFNGKLFF. The CDR3 bases are TGCAGTGCTACGACTAGCAGGGGATTTAATGGAAAACTGTTTTTT.

As to this clonotype: One end of the junction does not line up with germline, which may come from a read error. V usage is TRBV10-3 and J usage is TRBJ2-1, with a possible D match to TRBD1 (5 bases). This CDR3 has 13 residues. In germline, CDR1 is ENHRY, CDR2 SYGVKD. The CDR3 nucleotides read TGTGTCATCAGTGAGTCGACAGAGAATGAGCAGTTCTTC. Its protein product is CVISESTENEQFF.

The V and J genes are TRBV10-3 and TRBJ1-1; D may be TRBD1 (6 bases). In germline, CDR1 is ENHRY, CDR2 SYGVKD. There are 13 residues in the CDR3. V was shortened by 3 bases and J by 4 bases, with 9 bases between the two germline ends. The CDR3 loop reads CAISDGGGTEAFF. The CDR3 region has the DNA TGTGCCATCAGTGATGGAGGGGGCACTGAAGCTTTCTTT.

The V gene is TRBV7-3, the J gene TRBJ2-3; no reliable D call. The ends were cut back, 0 bases at V and 1 base at J, with 14 bases in the middle. This CDR3 has 17 amino acids. Per germline, CDR1 SGHTA and CDR2 FQGTGA. For the CDR3, the DNA is TGTGCCAGCAGCTTAACGGGGTCTCCTTCGCGCACAGATACGCAGTATTTT. Translated: CASSLTGSPSRTDTQYF.

This clonotype has only a few counts. The DNA of the CDR3 is TGTGCCAGCAGCCGATATCTAGGACAGGGAGACTACACCTTC. It is translated as CASSRYLGQGDYTF. The chain couples TRBV28 to TRBJ1-2; 8 bases match TRBD1. The CDR3 spans 14 residues. Per the germline V gene, CDR1 is MDHEN and CDR2 is SYDVKM. J was trimmed by 10 bases and V by 6 bases; bases with no gene match: 13.

There are a few counts of this clonotype. The V gene is TRBV4-3, the J gene TRBJ2-1; 10 bases map to TRBD2. Germline CDR1 is LGHNA and CDR2 is YSLEER. The CDR3 length is 15 residues. V was pared by 5 bases and J by 3 bases, with 4 bases of the junction left unmatched. CDR3 nucleotide sequence: TGCGCCAGCAGCGCCCTAGCGGGGGACTACAATGAGCAGTTCTTC. It is translated as CASSALAGDYNEQFF.

The CDR3: CASSPIPRHGYTF. The CDR3 coding sequence is TGTGCCAGCAGCCCAATCCCCCGACATGGCTACACCTTC. The chain couples TRBV12-3 or TRBV12-4 to TRBJ1-2; D gene uncertain. CDR3 length: 13 residues. Deletions cut 6 bases from V and 6 bases from J, with 14 bases between.

This clonotype was recorded a few times. CDR3 DNA: TGTGCCAGCAGTTTTGGGGGGCCGACTGAAGCTTTCTTT. Encoded protein: CASSFGGPTEAFF. This rearrangement joins TRBV6-5 to TRBJ1-1, with D perhaps TRBD1 (6 bases). The germline V gene encodes CDR1 MNHEY and CDR2 SVGAGI. Deletions cut 4 bases from V and 5 bases from J, with 11 bases between. The CDR3 has 13 residues.

V and J are TRBV29-1 and TRBJ2-7; D may be TRBD1 or TRBD2 (6 bases each). The CDR3 is 12 amino acids. The V end lost 4 bases, the J end lost 2 bases, and 9 bases lay between the germline ends. Per the germline V gene, CDR1 is SQVTM and CDR2 is ANQGSEA. CDR3 protein: CSVVEGAYEQYF. In DNA, the CDR3 is TGCAGCGTTGTGGAGGGGGCCTACGAGCAGTACTTC.

The chain is built from TRBV7-9 and TRBJ1-5; 7 bases are shared with TRBD1. The length of the CDR3 is 18 residues. The V gene's germline CDR1 is SEHNR and CDR2 FQNEAQ (reference sequence). V gave up 9 bases and J gave up 0 bases; unmatched junction bases: 17. CDR3 DNA: TGTGCCAGGGGTGGGGACAGTTCCTCATTGAATAGCAATCAGCCCCAGCATTTT. It encodes CARGGDSSSLNSNQPQHF.

This clonotype was counted a few times. The chain carries TRBV12-3 or TRBV12-4 and TRBJ2-7; D possibly corresponds to TRBD2 (6 bases). V was pared by 5 bases and J by 6 bases, with 14 bases between. The CDR3 totals 13 residues. CDR3 bases: TGTGCCAGCAGTCTATATCAGGGAGGCGAGCAGTACTTC. This gives the protein CASSLYQGGEQYF.

Details on this clonotype: A much larger clone is a single base away; this may be a read error. The chain couples TRBV20-1 to TRBJ2-7, with a possible D match to TRBD2 (5 bases). Germline V gene data show CDR1 as DFQATT and CDR2 as SNEGSKA (reference sequence). The CDR3 is 14 residues long. V was cut by 0 bases and J by 6 bases, with 15 bases left in between. CDR3 bases: TGCAGTGCTAGAGATAGGATGCGAGGGTTCGAGCAGTACTTC. This sequence encodes CSARDRMRGFEQYF.

This chain links TRBV21-1 with TRBJ1-5; TRBD1, as called in the table, went unchecked against the DNA. TRBV21-1 is flagged as a pseudogene. The CDR3 consists of 20 residues. CDR3 in amino acids: CASRDFRGQGAGDSNQPQHF. CDR3 nucleotides: TGTGCCAGCAGAGATTTTAGGGGACAGGGGGCGGGAGACAGCAATCAGCCCCAGCATTTT.

The table lists this clonotype with many counts. This rearrangement joins TRBV3-1 to TRBJ2-3, with 7 bases aligning to TRBD2. Looked up from germline, CDR1 is LGHDT and CDR2 is YNNKEL (reference sequence). There are 15 residues in the CDR3. V lost 5 bases and J lost 5; bases outside the gene matches: 10. CDR3 bases: TGTGCCAGCAGCTTGCGGGGGATTCCCCAAGATACGCAGTATTTT. Amino acids: CASSLRGIPQDTQYF.